This is a list of T cell receptor beta chains from one sample in a study of human T cells and chemical hapten exposure. TCRdb analysed the RACE reads with MiXCR anew, one entry per CDR3 protein. The table shows more than 150,000 distinct CDR3 sequences, with under 25% occurring only once. This specimen was whole blood, taken in connection with sensitization to the hapten diphenylcyclopropenone (DPC). These receptors all stem from a woman aged 40 to 49 with alopecia areata. Some clones in this sample may be carry-over from other donors' samples. CDR3s include the opening cysteine and the closing phenylalanine or tryptophan. D genes are given only for firm matches. Only part of the rows carry a size: once, few, many, or a class if the clone is expanded.

D gene,J gene,V gene,clone size,CDR3 protein,CDR3 DNA
NA,TRBJ2-5,TRBV25-1,NA,CASSVRTSQETQYF,TGTGCCAGCAGTGTTAGGACATCACAAGAGACCCAGTACTTC
TRBD1,TRBJ1-1,TRBV7-2,NA,CASSPRTGWVGTEAFF,TGTGCCAGCAGCCCGAGGACAGGGTGGGTCGGCACTGAAGCTTTCTTT
TRBD1,TRBJ2-7,TRBV12-3/TRBV12-4,few,CASSLRNPGQANF,TGTGCCAGCAGTCTTAGAAACCCGGGACAGGCAAACTTC
NA,TRBJ1-1,TRBV6-4,few,CASSERAEAFF,TGTGCCAGCAGTGAACGGGCTGAAGCTTTCTTT
NA,TRBJ1-4,TRBV4-1,NA,CASSQVVGEKLFF,TGCGCCAGCAGCCAAGTGGTAGGTGAAAAACTGTTTTTT
TRBD2,TRBJ2-3,TRBV20-1,NA,CSARGGEAGGPLGTDTQYF,TGCAGTGCTAGAGGCGGGGAGGCGGGAGGTCCTCTAGGCACAGATACGCAGTATTTT
TRBD2,TRBJ2-1,TRBV29-1,NA,CSVESHGTSGLSYNEQFF,TGCAGCGTTGAATCACACGGGACTAGCGGACTTTCCTACAATGAGCAGTTCTTC
TRBD2,TRBJ2-2,TRBV5-1,NA,CASSQTSGSIDGELFF,TGCGCCAGCAGCCAGACTAGCGGGAGTATCGACGGGGAGCTGTTTTTT
NA,TRBJ2-1,TRBV7-9,many,CASSPGPRTYNEQFF,TGTGCCAGCAGCCCCGGCCCCAGAACCTACAATGAGCAGTTCTTC
TRBD1,TRBJ2-2,TRBV6-6,few,CASSSRTGSLGELFF,TGTGCCAGCAGTTCCAGGACAGGGAGTCTCGGGGAGCTGTTTTTT
NA,TRBJ2-4,TRBV6-2/TRBV6-3,NA,CASSYIPWENIQYF,TGTGCCAGCAGTTACATTCCATGGGAAAACATTCAGTACTTC
TRBD2,TRBJ2-1,TRBV18,few,CASSPNSQTSGSPNEQFF,TGTGCCAGCTCACCGAACTCACAGACTAGCGGGAGCCCCAACGAGCAGTTCTTC
NA,TRBJ2-1,TRBV29-1,NA,CSVSRGGGNEQFF,TGCAGCGTTTCCCGAGGGGGGGGGAATGAGCAGTTCTTC
NA,TRBJ2-3,TRBV28,NA,CASSLYGGRRTDTQYF,TGTGCCAGCAGTTTATACGGGGGGCGACGCACAGATACGCAGTATTTT
NA,TRBJ2-3,TRBV27,few,CASKMVGADTQYF,TGTGCCAGCAAGATGGTAGGGGCGGATACGCAGTATTTT
NA,TRBJ1-6,TRBV28,NA,CASRKAGNNSPLHF,TGTGCCAGCAGAAAAGCGGGGAATAATTCACCCCTCCACTTT
NA,TRBJ2-1,TRBV24-1,NA,CATSLYNEQFF,TGTGCCACCAGCCTCTACAATGAGCAGTTCTTC
TRBD1,TRBJ2-4,TRBV7-2,NA,CASSFGTVLKNIQYF,TGTGCCAGCAGCTTTGGGACAGTCCTTAAAAACATTCAGTACTTC
NA,TRBJ2-2,TRBV4-3,NA,CASSQDSAGGELFF,TGCGCCAGCAGCCAAGATTCGGCAGGCGGGGAGCTGTTTTTT
TRBD1,TRBJ1-2,TRBV7-2,NA,CASSSPTGGVDHGYTF,TGTGCCAGCAGCTCCCCTACAGGGGGCGTAGACCATGGCTACACCTTC
NA,TRBJ2-1,TRBV9,few,CASSVVPQALNEQFF,TGTGCCAGCAGCGTAGTCCCACAGGCCCTCAATGAGCAGTTCTTC
TRBD1,TRBJ2-7,TRBV7-3,NA,CASSQDRVGEQYF,TGTGCCAGCAGCCAGGACAGGGTCGGAGAGCAGTACTTC
TRBD2,TRBJ2-3,TRBV20-1,NA,CSAPAGTSGRDTQYF,TGCAGTGCTCCCGCCGGGACTAGCGGGAGGGATACGCAGTATTTT
NA,TRBJ1-6,TRBV4-2,few,CASSQEGQGEGLPLHF,TGTGCCAGCAGCCAAGAGGGTCAAGGGGAGGGTTTACCCCTCCACTTT
NA,TRBJ2-5,TRBV3-1,few,CASSQVIDAQYF,TGTGCCAGCAGCCAAGTAATCGATGCCCAGTACTTC
NA,TRBJ2-1,TRBV2,NA,CASQESSLYNEQFF,TGTGCCAGCCAGGAAAGTTCCCTTTACAATGAGCAGTTCTTC
NA,TRBJ1-1,TRBV11-2,NA,CASSPSMRGLNTEAFF,TGTGCCAGCAGCCCCTCAATGCGTGGGCTGAACACTGAAGCTTTCTTT
TRBD1,TRBJ1-2,TRBV28,few,CASSVGTGGGTF,TGTGCCAGCAGTGTCGGGACAGGCGGCGGCACCTTC
NA,TRBJ2-5,TRBV7-9,many,CASSPESETQYF,TGTGCCAGCAGCCCTGAGTCAGAGACCCAGTACTTC
NA,TRBJ2-7,TRBV5-1,few,CASSFGDLSYEQYF,TGCGCCAGCAGCTTCGGGGACCTCTCCTACGAGCAGTACTTC
TRBD1,TRBJ1-3,TRBV18,NA,CASSRRDSSGNTIYF,TGTGCCAGCTCAAGACGGGACAGCTCTGGAAACACCATATATTTT
TRBD2,TRBJ2-3,TRBV7-2,once,CASSPYLREGADTQYF,TGTGCCAGCAGCCCCTACTTGCGGGAGGGCGCAGATACGCAGTATTTT
NA,TRBJ2-1,TRBV7-2,few,CASSLEWVADEQFF,TGTGCCAGCAGCTTAGAGTGGGTGGCGGATGAGCAGTTCTTC
TRBD1,TRBJ1-5,TRBV18,NA,CASSLTRGQGNQPQHF,TGTGCCAGCTCACTTACACGGGGACAGGGGAATCAGCCCCAGCATTTT
TRBD1,TRBJ1-1,TRBV18,NA,CASSPSQGAVTEAFF,TGTGCCAGCTCTCCCAGCCAGGGGGCGGTTACTGAAGCTTTCTTT
NA,TRBJ2-7,TRBV7-2,NA,CASSLGGQPYEQYF,TGTGCCAGCAGCTTAGGAGGACAGCCCTACGAGCAGTACTTC
NA,TRBJ1-6,TRBV10-3,few,CAISEGGGYNSPLHF,TGTGCCATCAGTGAGGGGGGCGGCTATAATTCACCCCTCCACTTT
NA,TRBJ2-1,TRBV27,many,CASSLFSGWDEQFF,TGTGCCAGCAGTTTATTCTCAGGGTGGGATGAGCAGTTCTTC
TRBD1,TRBJ2-7,TRBV11-1,few,CASSPRDRGNYEQYF,TGTGCCAGCAGCCCACGGGACAGGGGGAACTACGAGCAGTACTTC
TRBD2,TRBJ2-3,TRBV29-1,few,CSVWEGSTQYF,TGCAGCGTTTGGGAGGGTAGTACGCAGTATTTT
TRBD1,TRBJ2-7,TRBV28,few,CASSPGQARYEQYF,TGTGCCAGCAGTCCGGGACAGGCCCGTTACGAGCAGTACTTC
TRBD2,TRBJ2-1,TRBV7-2,few,CASSLRPGTSSYNEQFF,TGTGCCAGCAGCCTAAGACCCGGGACTAGCAGCTACAATGAGCAGTTCTTC
NA,TRBJ2-5,TRBV9,NA,CASSVAPGQETQYF,TGTGCCAGCAGCGTAGCTCCGGGACAAGAGACCCAGTACTTC
NA,TRBJ2-3,TRBV3-1,NA,CASSADLGEDTQYF,TGTGCCAGCAGCGCCGATTTGGGGGAGGATACGCAGTATTTT
NA,TRBJ2-2,TRBV5-6,NA,CASSGKGGIDGELFF,TGTGCCAGCAGCGGGAAAGGGGGGATTGACGGGGAGCTGTTTTTT
TRBD1,TRBJ2-7,TRBV5-5,NA,CASSFKPRTGYYEQYF,TGTGCCAGCAGCTTCAAGCCGAGGACAGGGTACTACGAGCAGTACTTC
NA,TRBJ2-7,TRBV20-1,few,CSAPWPGDEQYF,TGCAGCGCCCCCTGGCCCGGGGACGAGCAGTACTTC
NA,TRBJ2-5,TRBV4-2,many,CASSQNIQETQYF,TGTGCCAGCAGCCAAAACATCCAAGAGACCCAGTACTTC
NA,TRBJ1-1,TRBV6-2/TRBV6-3,few,CASSSGLQNTEAFF,TGTGCCAGCAGTTCGGGTCTTCAGAACACTGAAGCTTTCTTT
NA,TRBJ1-1,TRBV7-3,NA,CASSPGGDTEAFF,TGTGCCAGCAGCCCTGGGGGGGACACTGAAGCTTTCTTT
NA,TRBJ2-1,TRBV11-2,NA,CASRKDVYNEQFF,TGTGCCAGCAGAAAGGACGTATACAATGAGCAGTTCTTC
TRBD1,TRBJ2-6,TRBV12-3/TRBV12-4,few,CASTRTGSSSGANVLTF,TGTGCCAGCACCCGGACAGGTTCCTCCTCTGGGGCCAACGTCCTGACTTTC